The 24 T cell receptor beta chains below were found in one sample sequenced in a study of blood T cell repertoires in COVID-19. The assay was immunoSEQ multiplex PCR, and TCRdb's table has in-frame clones only and misses some. The sample comprises 130,000 or so clones, 75% to 85% of which are singletons, and around 18% rests with the top ten. Sequencing used peripheral blood. All receptors come from a man older than 75 with acute or convalescent COVID-19.

V is TRBV5-1 and J is TRBJ2-1; 11 bases agree with TRBD2. Germline loops: CDR1 SGHRS, CDR2 YFSETQ. Trimming removed 4 bases from V and 4 bases from J; junction bases left unmatched: 4. The CDR3 has 15 amino acids. CDR3 nucleotide sequence: TGCGCCAGCAGCAACTTAGCGGGGGGGTACAATGAGCAGTTCTTC. Its translation: CASSNLAGGYNEQFF. The variable domain in full, completed from reference TRBV5-1 and TRBJ2-1, reads KAGVTQTPRYLIKTRGQQVTLSCSPISGHRSVSWYQQTPGQGLQFLFEYFSETQRNKGNFPGRFSGRQFSNSRSEMNVSTLELGDSALYLCASSNLAGGYNEQFFGPGTRLTVL.

The V and J genes are TRBV27 and TRBJ1-3; the D gene is possibly TRBD1 (6 bases). The CDR3 totals 13 residues. Germline CDR1 MNHEY, CDR2 SMNVEV (reference sequence). V lost 6 bases and J lost 3, with 9 bases in between. DNA for the CDR3: TGTGCCAGCAGGGGACAACTTGGAAACACCATATATTTT. Amino acids: CASRGQLGNTIYF.

This clone was counted once. This chain joins TRBV5-6 and TRBJ1-2, with 7 positions matching TRBD1. After removal of 6 bases from V and 6 bases from J, the junction contained 11 bases not matched to a gene. The CDR3 spans 14 residues. Germline values: CDR1 SGHDT, CDR2 YYEEEE. The CDR3 protein is CASNYDRASHGYTF. In DNA, the CDR3 is TGTGCCAGCAACTATGACAGGGCTTCTCATGGCTACACCTTC.

The chain carries TRBV3-1 (or the pseudogene TRBV3-2) and TRBJ2-7, with D maybe TRBD2 (6 bases). V was pared by 0 bases and J by 7 bases, with 19 bases between. The V gene's germline CDR1 is LGHDT and CDR2 YNNKEL (reference sequence). The CDR3 sequence is 16 residues long. CDR3 nucleotide sequence: TGTGCCAGCAGCCAAGATAGGGACGGGAGATACGAGGAGCAGTACTTC. Its translation: CASSQDRDGRYEEQYF.

The V gene is TRBV10-3, the J gene TRBJ1-5; TRBD1 aligns across 10 bases. This CDR3 is 16 amino acids long. Germline loops: CDR1 ENHRY, CDR2 SYGVKD. Trimming took 3 bases from V and 6 from J; bases not matched to a gene: 8. The CDR3 sequence: CAISELYRDRGQPQHF. CDR3 sequence (DNA): TGTGCCATCAGTGAACTATACCGGGACAGGGGTCAGCCCCAGCATTTT.

This clone occurred a few times. This chain links TRBV3-1 (or the pseudogene TRBV3-2) with TRBJ1-2; a possible D gene is TRBD1 (6 bases). The CDR3 is 15 amino acids. CDR1 is LGHDT and CDR2 is YNNKEL in the germline V gene (reference sequence). The V gene lost 7 bases and the J gene lost 4 bases, with 19 bases spanning the gap. The CDR3 coding sequence is TGTGCCAGCACCATAGCGGGGGGGGGCCTCTATGGCTACACCTTC. It translates to CASTIAGGGLYGYTF.

The chain has TRBV3-1 (or the pseudogene TRBV3-2) and TRBJ1-1, with TRBD1 matching 8 bases. Germline values: CDR1 LGHDT, CDR2 YNNKEL (reference sequence). V trimming: 4 bases; J trimming: 9 bases; junction bases outside the gene matches: 4. CDR3 length equals 12 residues. The DNA of the CDR3 is TGTGCCAGCAGCCCGGGGGACAGGAAAGCTTTCTTT. This gives the protein CASSPGDRKAFF.

The chain joins TRBV27 to TRBJ2-1; the match to TRBD1 covers 8 bases. Germline V gene lookup returns CDR1 MNHEY and CDR2 SMNVEV (reference sequence). J was trimmed by 11 bases and V by 5 bases; bases with no gene match: 14. The CDR3 is 15 residues long. CDR3 coding DNA: TGTGCCAGCAGTCCCGGGACAGGAATATACACAAAGCAGTTCTTC. Encoded protein: CASSPGTGIYTKQFF.

This clone was counted once. V is TRBV5-8 and J is TRBJ2-2; D is possibly TRBD2 (6 bases). This CDR3 is 16 amino acids long. The germline CDR1 and CDR2 sequences are SGHTS and YDEGEE. Trimming pared 5 bases from V and 0 bases from J, leaving 14 bases between. DNA of the CDR3: TGTGCCAGCAGGACGGGAGATTACGCGAACACCGGGGAGCTGTTTTTT. Translating it yields CASRTGDYANTGELFF.

The chain couples TRBV11-2 to TRBJ2-3; TRBD2 matches 8 bases. The V and J ends lost 5 bases and 1 base, in that order; junction bases with no gene match: 8. From germline, CDR1 is SGHAT and CDR2 FQNNGV. The CDR3 is made up of 16 amino acids. The CDR3 region is CASSPSGGRRTDTQYF. The CDR3 DNA sequence: TGTGCCAGCAGCCCAAGCGGGGGTCGTCGCACAGATACGCAGTATTTT.

V and J are TRBV5-1 and TRBJ2-2; 7 positions match TRBD1. Germline CDR1 SGHRS, CDR2 YFSETQ. This CDR3 has 18 amino acids. Losses at the gene ends were 3 bases for V and 1 base for J; bases not matched to a gene: 12. Written as DNA, the CDR3 is TGCGCCAGCAGCTCGGGACAGAACAAAATCGGGAACACCGGGGAGCTGTTTTTT. Translated, it gives CASSSGQNKIGNTGELFF.

The rearrangement joins TRBV4-2 to TRBJ2-3; a weak D match, TRBD2 (6 bases). The ends were cut back, 5 bases at V and 4 bases at J, with 16 bases in the middle. The CDR3 has 15 amino acids. CDR1 is LGHNA, CDR2 YNFKEQ, per germline. The CDR3 sequence is CASSGTTRRADTQYF. The CDR3 DNA follows: TGTGCCAGCAGCGGAACTACACGGAGGGCAGATACGCAGTATTTT.

This clone was counted at least ten times. The chain has TRBV10-2 and TRBJ1-1, with D uncertain. Trimming left V 6 bases short and J 6 bases short, with 17 bases between. The CDR3 is made up of 14 amino acids. Germline lookup yields CDR1 WSHSY and CDR2 SAAADI. For the CDR3, the DNA is TGCGCCAGCAGAACCAACTGGGTGGGCTCTGAAGCTTTCTTT. Translated: CASRTNWVGSEAFF.

This clone turned up a few times. The chain is built from TRBV2 and TRBJ1-2; no reliable D call. Trimming cost V 3 bases and J 1 base, with 15 bases left between them. In germline, CDR1 is SNHLY, CDR2 FYNNEI. This CDR3 region has 16 residues. The CDR3 is CASSDNSVLRNYGYTF. CDR3 nucleotides: TGTGCCAGCAGTGATAACAGTGTACTCCGTAACTATGGCTACACCTTC.

This rearrangement joins TRBV30 to TRBJ2-5, with TRBD1 identical over 8 bases. The germline V gene has CDR1 GTSNPN and CDR2 SVGIG (reference sequence). This CDR3 is built from 15 residues. J gave up 2 bases and V 0 bases, and 5 bases lay outside the gene matches. CDR3 region: CAWSVAGGPQETQYF. The CDR3, as DNA: TGTGCCTGGAGTGTGGCAGGGGGCCCGCAAGAGACCCAGTACTTC.

This clone came up a few times. The V and J genes are TRBV5-4 and TRBJ2-3; TRBD2 aligns across 11 bases. The germline V gene encodes CDR1 SGHNT and CDR2 YYREEE (reference sequence). This CDR3 comprises 17 residues. Trimming took 0 bases from V and 4 from J; bases not matched to a gene: 7. For the CDR3, the DNA is TGTGCCAGCAGCTTGGAGGTAGCGGGGGGGCCCGCAGATACGCAGTATTTT. Its translation is CASSLEVAGGPADTQYF. Looking up the rest from reference TRBV5-4 and TRBJ2-3 gives the full variable domain: ETGVTQSPTHLIKTRGQQVTLRCSSQSGHNTVSWYQQALGQGPQFIFQYYREEENGRGNFPPRFSGLQFPNYSSELNVNALELDDSALYLCASSLEVAGGPADTQYFGPGTRLTVL.

The chain employs TRBV18 and TRBJ2-3; maybe TRBD1 (6 bases). Per germline, CDR1 KGHSH and CDR2 LQKENI. Trimming pared 6 bases from V and 7 bases from J, leaving 17 bases between. The CDR3 spans 14 residues. CDR3 residues: CASSLNREGNTQYF. CDR3 coding DNA: TGTGCCAGCTCTCTCAACAGGGAAGGCAATACGCAGTATTTT.

This clone was picked up one time. This rearrangement joins TRBV29-1 to TRBJ2-2; 11 bases line up with TRBD2. This CDR3 region has 15 residues. Germline lookup yields CDR1 SQVTM and CDR2 ANQGSEA. The trim removed 4 bases at V and 5 bases at J, leaving 6 bases unmatched. The CDR3 loop is CSVATSGGITGELFF. In DNA form, the CDR3 reads TGCAGCGTTGCTACTAGCGGGGGAATAACCGGGGAGCTGTTTTTT.

The chain recombines TRBV9 with TRBJ2-5; D remains ambiguous. V lost 3 bases and J lost 2, with 8 bases in between. This CDR3 is built from 13 residues. Germline CDR1 and CDR2: SGDLS and YYNGEE. CDR3 in DNA: TGTGCCAGCAGCGGTCTGGCACAAGAGACCCAGTACTTC. Protein sequence: CASSGLAQETQYF. Variable domain in full (rest from reference TRBV9 and TRBJ2-5): DSGVTQTPKHLITATGQRVTLRCSPRSGDLSVYWYQQSLDQGLQFLIQYYNGEERAKGNILERFSAQQFPDLHSELNLSSLELGDSALYFCASSGLAQETQYFGPGTRLLVL.

This rearrangement joins TRBV7-9 to TRBJ1-3; D possibly corresponds to TRBD1 (6 bases). Germline V CDR1 and CDR2: SEHNR, FQNEAQ (reference sequence). Trimming took 5 bases from V and 0 from J, leaving 23 bases between them. The CDR3 runs to 19 residues. The CDR3 is CASSARTAERYSSGNTIYF. CDR3 DNA sequence: TGTGCCAGCAGCGCTCGGACAGCCGAGCGATACAGCTCTGGAAACACCATATATTTT.

The chain links TRBV27 to TRBJ2-2; 7 positions agree with TRBD2. The ends lost 6 bases at V and 4 bases at J; junction bases unmatched: 17. CDR3 length equals 18 residues. Per germline, CDR1 MNHEY and CDR2 SMNVEV (reference sequence). The CDR3 region is CASRGGTADPASTGELFF. CDR3 sequence (DNA): TGTGCCAGCAGGGGGGGGACGGCCGACCCGGCGTCCACCGGGGAGCTGTTTTTT.

The chain joins TRBV18 to TRBJ2-3; tentatively, D is TRBD1 (6 bases). Trimming left V 5 bases short and J 0 bases short, with 18 bases between. The CDR3 covers 17 residues. Germline V gene data show CDR1 as KGHSH and CDR2 as LQKENI. CDR3 in DNA: TGTGCCAGCTCAGGCTTGGCAGGGGCCTTTAGCACAGATACGCAGTATTTT. This codes for CASSGLAGAFSTDTQYF.

The chain has TRBV11-2 and TRBJ2-5, with unresolved D. This CDR3 comprises 14 residues. Germline CDR1 and CDR2: SGHAT and FQNNGV. The V end was cut by 5 bases, the J end by 0 bases, with 10 bases between. The CDR3 loop is CASSKQVNQETQYF. The CDR3 DNA sequence: TGTGCCAGCAGCAAACAAGTAAACCAAGAGACCCAGTACTTC.

The V gene is TRBV7-2, the J gene TRBJ2-2; D is ambiguous. The CDR3 is made up of 17 amino acids. From germline, CDR1 is SGHTA and CDR2 FQGNSA. Trimming removed 1 base from V and 1 base from J, with 13 bases in between. The DNA for the CDR3 is TGTGCCAGCAGCTTAGTCCCTGCAGGAAAGAACACCGGGGAGCTGTTTTTT. This translates into CASSLVPAGKNTGELFF.